These 3 T cell receptor beta chains were sequenced from one sample in a study of cytomegalovirus exposure and HLA in healthy donors. The PCR made use of 60 Vbeta and 13 Jbeta primers. Sequencing used immunoSEQ multiplex PCR; TCRdb keeps in-frame clones, though not all of them. The sample holds 150,000 to 200,000 clones; approximately 85% are singletons and the top ten take less than 2%. The source material was PBMCs. The receptors originated from a man aged 18 to 29 in good health and CMV-seronegative.

In DNA, the CDR3 is TGTGCCAGTAGTCTGGGGACAGGGTCCTACGAGCAGTACTTC. Its protein product is CASSLGTGSYEQYF. The chain has TRBV19 and TRBJ2-7, with 9 bases matching TRBD1. V was pared by 5 bases and J by 1 base, with 3 bases of the junction left unmatched. The CDR3 spans 14 residues. Germline-derived CDR1 and CDR2 are LNHDA and SQIVND (reference sequence).

This clone was picked up one time. The chain recombines TRBV6-6 with TRBJ2-3; TRBD2 matches at 7 bases. V lost 10 bases, J lost 4 bases, and 8 bases stayed unmatched. The germline V gene encodes CDR1 MNHNY and CDR2 SVGAGI (reference sequence). There are 13 residues in the CDR3. The CDR3 DNA reads as TGTGCCAACGGACCTAGCGGATCAGATACGCAGTATTTT. Translating gives CANGPSGSDTQYF.

Worth noting for this clone: At one end, the junction sequence differs from germline, possibly due to a read error. The chain links TRBV10-3 to TRBJ1-2; D ambiguous. CDR1 and CDR2 (germline): ENHRY, SYGVKD. This CDR3 is built from 15 residues. CDR3: CAIRELEGTHYGYTF. For the CDR3, the DNA is TGTGCCATCAGGGAGTTGGAGGGAACTCACTATGGCTACACCTTC.